The rows below give T cell receptor beta chains drawn from one sample of a study of T cell repertoires in cytomegalovirus infection. TCRdb redid the calling of the reads with MiXCR, one entry per CDR3 protein. This table holds about 230,000 distinct CDR3 sequences, about 23% found once. Sequenced input: CD8+ T cells from PBMCs. Receptor source: a human donor in good health (CMV status not recorded). Some clones in this sample may be carry-over from other donors' samples. Each CDR3 is given with its conserved first and last residue. D genes are given only for firm matches. Clone sizes are given selectively: once, few, many, or a class where the clone is expanded.

j_call | d_call | v_call | cdr3_length | clone_size | cdr3_aa | cdr3_nt
TRBJ2-5 | TRBD1 | TRBV14 | 15 | once | CASSQYRGVGETQYF | TGTGCCAGCAGCCAATACAGGGGTGTAGGGGAGACCCAGTACTTC
TRBJ1-4 | TRBD1 | TRBV28 | 15 | many | CASIPMGQGGEKLFF | TGTGCCAGCATCCCTATGGGACAGGGGGGTGAAAAACTGTTTTTT
TRBJ2-7 | NA | TRBV28 | 14 | few | CASSFDRGAYEQYF | TGTGCCAGCAGTTTCGATCGGGGTGCCTACGAGCAGTACTTC
TRBJ2-1 | TRBD2 | TRBV7-6 | 17 | few | CASRPTSGGAPYNEQFF | TGTGCCAGCAGACCGACTAGCGGGGGGGCTCCCTACAATGAGCAGTTCTTC
TRBJ2-2 | NA | TRBV7-9 | 14 | NA | CASLTGSNTGELFF | TGTGCCAGCCTTACCGGCAGTAACACCGGGGAGCTGTTTTTT
TRBJ1-4 | NA | TRBV28 | 14 | NA | CASTGGAGVEKLFF | TGTGCCAGCACCGGAGGGGCGGGGGTTGAAAAACTGTTTTTT
TRBJ2-1 | NA | TRBV29-1 | 13 | few | CSVEVKGKDEQFF | TGCAGCGTTGAAGTGAAAGGGAAGGATGAGCAGTTCTTC
TRBJ2-2 | NA | TRBV29-1 | 13 | NA | CSVVRVNTGELFF | TGCAGCGTTGTTAGAGTGAACACCGGGGAGCTGTTTTTT
TRBJ2-7 | TRBD1 | TRBV10-3 | 15 | NA | CAIISGTGTFDEQYF | TGTGCCATCATATCCGGGACAGGGACTTTCGACGAGCAGTACTTC
TRBJ1-2 | NA | TRBV27 | 16 | NA | CASRDLGTLFNYGYTF | TGTGCCAGCAGGGATCTCGGGACACTATTTAACTATGGCTACACCTTC
TRBJ1-2 | TRBD1 | TRBV20-1 | 12 | few | CSATQQGLGYTF | TGCAGTGCTACACAACAGGGGTTGGGTTACACCTTC
TRBJ2-7 | NA | TRBV6-6 | 11 | many | CASSYLGDKYF | TGTGCCAGCAGTTACCTCGGGGACAAGTACTTC
TRBJ2-7 | TRBD1 | TRBV14 | 14 | NA | CASSQIGQGSEQYF | TGTGCCAGCAGCCAGATCGGACAGGGTAGCGAGCAGTACTTC
TRBJ1-2 | NA | TRBV20-1 | 13 | NA | CSATHSGSHGYTF | TGCAGTGCAACGCACTCTGGGAGCCATGGCTACACCTTC
TRBJ1-1 | NA | TRBV2 | 12 | NA | CASRTGTTEAFF | TGTGCCAGCAGGACCGGGACGACTGAAGCTTTCTTT
TRBJ1-3 | TRBD1 | TRBV28 | 16 | many | CASSPETGGISDTIYF | TGTGCCAGCAGTCCAGAGACAGGGGGAATATCGGACACCATATATTTT
TRBJ2-5 | NA | TRBV7-9 | 17 | NA | CASSFTMGEARRETQYF | TGTGCCAGCAGCTTCACCATGGGGGAGGCCCGTCGGGAGACCCAGTACTTC
TRBJ1-2 | NA | TRBV18 | 13 | many | CASSPVGADGYTF | TGTGCCAGCTCACCAGTAGGGGCCGATGGCTACACCTTC
TRBJ2-7 | TRBD2 | TRBV7-2 | 14 | many | CASSSTSGGDEQYF | TGTGCCAGCAGCTCGACTAGCGGGGGAGACGAGCAGTACTTC
TRBJ1-2 | NA | TRBV20-1 | 14 | once | CSAEGGGRDYGYTF | TGCAGTGCCGAGGGGGGGGGGCGAGACTATGGCTACACCTTC
TRBJ2-5 | NA | TRBV20-1 | 14 | NA | CSARDPQNQETQYF | TGCAGTGCTAGAGATCCGCAGAATCAAGAGACCCAGTACTTC
TRBJ1-4 | NA | TRBV7-9 | 15 | NA | CASSLAAGTSEKLFF | TGTGCCAGCAGCCTAGCAGCAGGGACGAGTGAAAAACTGTTTTTT
TRBJ2-5 | NA | TRBV7-9 | 13 | few | CASSLGVPETQYF | TGTGCCAGCAGCTTAGGCGTGCCGGAGACCCAGTACTTC
TRBJ2-3 | NA | TRBV2 | 16 | few | CASSISLGRSTDTQYF | TGTGCCAGCAGTATCTCTCTGGGTAGAAGCACAGATACGCAGTATTTT
TRBJ2-3 | TRBD1 | TRBV28 | 17 | NA | CASSTDRELNGADTQYF | TGTGCCAGCAGTACCGACAGGGAACTTAACGGGGCAGATACGCAGTATTTT
TRBJ2-6 | NA | TRBV28 | 16 | many | CASSEDSLSGANVLTF | TGTGCCAGCAGTGAGGACAGCCTTTCTGGGGCCAACGTCCTGACTTTC
TRBJ1-3 | TRBD1 | TRBV2 | 16 | NA | CASRPADRGPGNTIYF | TGTGCCAGCAGACCGGCAGACAGGGGGCCTGGAAACACCATATATTTT